The 16 T cell receptor beta chains below come from one sample, sequenced in a study of PD-1 blockade in classical Hodgkin lymphoma. Only in-frame clones appear in the TCRdb table, and some are missing; sequencing was by immunoSEQ multiplex PCR. The data contain under 130,000 clones, around nine tenths of them singletons. Documented time point: cycle 4 day 1 (C4D1), after five to seven weeks of nivolumab. Autologous stem cell transplantation was followed by relapse in every patient, and brentuximab vedotin exposure varied. The sample consisted of peripheral blood mononuclear cells (PBMCs), taken before the fourth cycle of nivolumab. These receptors were obtained from a human donor with classical Hodgkin lymphoma.

The chain employs TRBV19 and TRBJ1-5, with D possibly being TRBD1 (6 bases). Germline V CDR1 and CDR2: LNHDA, SQIVND (reference sequence). Trimming took 10 bases from V and 3 from J, leaving 13 bases between them. The CDR3 consists of 13 residues. The CDR3 DNA reads as TGTGCCACCCAGACAGGAGTCAATCAGCCCCAGCATTTT. It yields the protein CATQTGVNQPQHF.

The CDR3 region is CASSDQGNIQYF. In DNA, the CDR3 is TGTGCCAGCAGCGACCAGGGAAACATTCAGTACTTC. The chain couples TRBV7-9 to TRBJ2-4; TRBD1 is a possible D gene (5 bases). Germline V gene lookup returns CDR1 SEHNR and CDR2 FQNEAQ (reference sequence). The CDR3 covers 12 residues. The V end was cut by 5 bases, the J end by 6 bases, with 8 bases between.

The chain couples TRBV18 to TRBJ2-1; 13 positions match TRBD2. The CDR3 sequence is 17 residues long. Per the germline V gene, CDR1 is KGHSH and CDR2 is LQKENI. With 0 bases clipped from V and 6 bases from J, the junction kept 5 bases outside the gene matches. DNA for the CDR3: TGTGCCAGCTCACCACCCGGTAGGACTAGCGGGAGCAATGAGCAGTTCTTC. It translates to CASSPPGRTSGSNEQFF.

This sequence joins TRBV19 and TRBJ1-3; unclear D gene. The germline V gene encodes CDR1 LNHDA and CDR2 SQIVND (reference sequence). The ends were cut back, 4 bases at V and 2 bases at J, with 6 bases in the middle. This CDR3 is built from 13 residues. The chain's CDR3 is CASSTQAGNTIYF. Written as DNA, the CDR3 is TGTGCCAGTAGTACCCAGGCTGGAAACACCATATATTTT.

This chain uses TRBV19 with TRBJ2-7; TRBD1 matches at 12 bases. Germline V lookup: CDR1 LNHDA, CDR2 SQIVND (reference sequence). CDR3 size: 13 residues. Trimming cost V 8 bases and J 6 bases; bases outside gene matches: 5. Here the CDR3 DNA reads TGTGCCAGTGGGACAGGGGGCTACCTCGAGCAGTACTTC. It encodes CASGTGGYLEQYF.

This chain links TRBV27 with TRBJ2-7; no definite D call. V dropped 6 bases and J dropped 0 bases, with 9 bases sitting between them. This CDR3 region has 13 residues. From germline, CDR1 is MNHEY and CDR2 SMNVEV (reference sequence). The CDR3 DNA sequence: TGTGCCAGCAGCTATTCAGTCTCCTACGAGCAGTACTTC. Protein: CASSYSVSYEQYF.

The gene calls are TRBV7-2 and TRBJ1-1, with D hard to call. The ends were cut back, 6 bases at V and 1 base at J, with 12 bases in the middle. The CDR3 covers 14 residues. CDR1 SGHTA and CDR2 FQGNSA come from the germline V gene. The CDR3 sequence is CASRNSRGNTEAFF. The CDR3 region has the DNA TGTGCCAGCAGGAACTCCCGGGGGAACACTGAAGCTTTCTTT.

The sample holds one count of this clone. The chain is built from TRBV20-1 and TRBJ2-3, with D possibly TRBD1 on 5 matching bases. Germline-derived CDR1 and CDR2 are DFQATT and SNEGSKA (reference sequence). V dropped 7 bases and J dropped 4 bases, with 9 bases sitting between them. This CDR3 is built from 11 residues. The CDR3 sequence: CSGTPADTQYF. In nucleotides, the CDR3 is TGCAGTGGGACACCCGCAGATACGCAGTATTTT.

The rearrangement links TRBV19 to TRBJ2-6, with TRBD2 identical over 7 bases. The CDR3 extends over 18 amino acids. V gave up 1 base and J gave up 0 bases; unmatched junction bases: 6. CDR1 and CDR2 (germline): LNHDA, SQIVND (reference sequence). CDR3 loop: CASSIAGRGVSGANVLTF. The DNA of the CDR3 is TGTGCCAGTAGTATAGCGGGGAGGGGAGTCTCTGGGGCCAACGTCCTGACTTTC.

The chain joins TRBV5-1 to TRBJ1-1, with 9 nucleotides matching TRBD1. The CDR3 contains 18 residues. V dropped 0 bases and J dropped 4; count of bases not matched to a gene: 13. Germline V gives CDR1 SGHRS, CDR2 YFSETQ. In DNA, the CDR3 is TGCGCCAGCAGCTTGGCCGGGACAGGGTATAGTGGTGGCACTGAAGCTTTCTTT. This encodes CASSLAGTGYSGGTEAFF.

The gene calls are TRBV18 and TRBJ2-2; D is uncertain. The length of the CDR3 is 15 residues. Trimming removed 1 base from V and 7 bases from J, with 13 bases in between. Germline values: CDR1 KGHSH, CDR2 LQKENI. The CDR3 protein is CASSPRWSSSGELFF. As DNA, the CDR3 is TGTGCCAGCTCACCACGGTGGTCCTCCAGCGGGGAGCTGTTTTTT. The full variable domain, its missing parts supplied by reference TRBV18 and TRBJ2-2, is NAGVMQNPRHLVRRRGQEARLRCSPMKGHSHVYWYRQLPEEGLKFMVYLQKENIIDESGMPKERFSAEFPKEGPSILRIQQVVRGDSAAYFCASSPRWSSSGELFFGEGSRLTVL.

CDR3 in amino acids: CAWSVRGGDYGYTF. The DNA for the CDR3 is TGTGCCTGGAGTGTACGGGGTGGCGACTATGGCTACACCTTC. The rearrangement links TRBV30 to TRBJ1-2, with D hard to call. The CDR3 has 14 residues. CDR1 and CDR2 from the germline V gene are GTSNPN and SVGIG (reference sequence). V lost 0 bases and J lost 3, with 11 bases in between.

V is TRBV4-2 and J is TRBJ2-7, with 12 bases aligning to TRBD2. Germline-derived CDR1 and CDR2 are LGHNA and YNFKEQ. After removal of 0 bases from V and 3 bases from J, the junction contained 6 bases not matched to a gene. The CDR3 length is 17 residues. DNA for the CDR3: TGTGCCAGCAGCCAAGACCTCGGACTAGCGGGAATCTACGAGCAGTACTTC. This encodes CASSQDLGLAGIYEQYF.

This clone occurred once. The V call is TRBV9, the J call TRBJ1-4; 10 nucleotides agree with TRBD1. Germline CDR1 is SGDLS and CDR2 is YYNGEE. Trimming removed 3 bases from V and 0 bases from J; junction bases left unmatched: 2. The CDR3 sequence is 16 residues long. The CDR3 reads CASSAGTGATNEKLFF. Written as DNA, the CDR3 is TGTGCCAGCAGCGCCGGGACAGGGGCAACTAATGAAAAACTGTTTTTT.

In regard to this clone: This specimen includes other DNA sequences encoding the same CDR3. The chain recombines TRBV7-2 with TRBJ2-1; 10 positions agree with TRBD2. The CDR3 is made up of 15 amino acids. Germline CDR1 is SGHTA and CDR2 is FQGNSA. J lost 4 bases, V lost 2 bases, and 2 bases had no gene match. In nucleotides, the CDR3 is TGTGCCAGCAGCTTAACTAGCGGGAAGTACAATGAGCAGTTCTTC. Protein product: CASSLTSGKYNEQFF.

CDR3 nucleotides: TGTGCCAGCAGCTTGACCGGGACAGGTTACTACGAGCAGTACTTC. Its protein is CASSLTGTGYYEQYF. V usage is TRBV5-5 and J usage is TRBJ2-7; 8 bases agree with TRBD1. The CDR3 contains 15 residues. V shed 1 base and J 3 bases; nucleotides not matched to a gene: 6. Germline loops: CDR1 SGHKS, CDR2 YYEKEE (reference sequence).